This T cell receptor beta chain was sequenced during a study of CD8 T cells in ankylosing spondylitis. Germline V gene lookup returns CDR1 SGHAT and CDR2 FQNNGV. After removal of 6 bases from V and 5 bases from J, the junction contained 8 bases not matched to a gene. CDR3 length: 14 amino acids. Using its own MiXCR run on the 5' RACE reads, TCRdb lists one record per CDR3 protein. The sample has roughly 120,000 distinct CDR3 sequences, about 13% seen once. This clonotype was seen more than once but under ten times. The J gene is TRBJ2-3, the V gene TRBV11-2; 7 bases map to TRBD1. The sample was blood, either unsorted or a sorted T cell fraction (not recorded which). This TCR was sampled from a female donor with ankylosing spondylitis or in good health (not recorded which). The CDR3: CASRLAGGRDTQYF. The DNA for the CDR3 is TGTGCCAGCAGACTCGCAGGGGGAAGAGATACGCAGTATTTT.